This note documents a single T cell receptor (beta chain) sequence. What it binds is unknown. V was clipped by 6 bases and J by 4 bases, with 18 bases between them. CDR3 size: 15 residues. A second PCR, run for 7 to 11 cycles, used a sample-barcoded 5' primer plus a J-beta primer mix. The template-switch adaptor, which had 12 random nucleotides, put a tag on each cDNA molecule. TCRdb recomputed calls from the 5' RACE reads with MiXCR, one row per CDR3 protein. The table shows about 1.4 million distinct CDR3 sequences, with around 59% occurring only once. The data derive from a study of blood T cells in healthy people across ages. Study-level points and caveats: Across the age range, TCR beta diversity per million T cells fell in a roughly linear way. Relative to aged donors, long-lived donors carried more naive CD4+ cells and displayed higher diversity.

Staff drew 9 to 10 milliliters of peripheral blood from each donor. This chain uses TRBV12-3 or TRBV12-4 with TRBJ1-2; TRBD1 is a possible D gene (5 bases). Sequenced sample: blood. The TCR comes from a man aged 18 to 30 in good health. The CDR3 DNA is TGTGCCAGCAGCACGACTCCGGGACGCTCCTATGGCTACACCTTC. It is translated as CASSTTPGRSYGYTF.